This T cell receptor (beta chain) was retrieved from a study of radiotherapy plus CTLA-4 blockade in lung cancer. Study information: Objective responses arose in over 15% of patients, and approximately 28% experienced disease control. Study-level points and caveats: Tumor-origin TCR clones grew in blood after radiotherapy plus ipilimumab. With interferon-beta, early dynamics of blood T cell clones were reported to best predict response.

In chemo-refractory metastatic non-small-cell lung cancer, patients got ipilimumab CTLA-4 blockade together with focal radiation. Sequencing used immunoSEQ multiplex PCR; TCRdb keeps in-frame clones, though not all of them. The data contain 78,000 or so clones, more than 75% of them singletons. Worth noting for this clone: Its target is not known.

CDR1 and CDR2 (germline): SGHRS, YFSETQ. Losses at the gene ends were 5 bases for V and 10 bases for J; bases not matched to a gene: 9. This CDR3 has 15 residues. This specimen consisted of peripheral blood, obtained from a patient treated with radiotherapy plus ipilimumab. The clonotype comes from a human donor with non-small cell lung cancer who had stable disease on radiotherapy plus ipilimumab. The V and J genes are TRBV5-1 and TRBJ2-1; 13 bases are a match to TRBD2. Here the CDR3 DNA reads TGCGCCAGCAGGAGGACTAGCGGGGGAATAAAGGAGCAGTTCTTC. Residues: CASRRTSGGIKEQFF. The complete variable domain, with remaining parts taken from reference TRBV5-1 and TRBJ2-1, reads KAGVTQTPRYLIKTRGQQVTLSCSPISGHRSVSWYQQTPGQGLQFLFEYFSETQRNKGNFPGRFSGRQFSNSRSEMNVSTLELGDSALYLCASRRTSGGIKEQFFGPGTRLTVL.